A single sample gave rise to the 31 T cell receptor beta chains below, sequenced in a study of blood T cells in healthy people across ages. It was with a sample-barcoded 5' primer and a J-beta primer mix that a second PCR of roughly 7 to 12 cycles was run. TCRdb processed the 5' RACE reads anew with MiXCR; each CDR3 protein has one entry. The data show hundreds of thousands of distinct CDR3 sequences, with around 20% seen just once and 3% to 4.5% held by the top ten. The sequencing sample was made of blood. The receptor source for this set is a man in his 70s in good health.

The rearrangement joins TRBV27 to TRBJ2-2; D possibly corresponds to TRBD1 (5 bases). Germline CDR1 and CDR2: MNHEY and SMNVEV (reference sequence). This CDR3 is built from 15 residues. V was cut by 2 bases and J by 1 base, with 8 bases left in between. The CDR3 DNA follows: TGTGCCAGCAGTTTAAGGACATTGAACACCGGGGAGCTGTTTTTT. Its protein product is CASSLRTLNTGELFF.

The chain has TRBV12-3 or TRBV12-4 and TRBJ2-6; the D is unclear. The V gene lost 6 bases and the J gene lost 0 bases, with 15 bases spanning the gap. The CDR3 contains 17 residues. In nucleotides, the CDR3 is TGTGCCAGCAGCCAAAGGCCTCGGATCTCTGGGGCCAACGTCCTGACTTTC. Its protein is CASSQRPRISGANVLTF.

To note about this clonotype: One junction end does not reproduce the germline sequence, and a read error may be involved. The chain has TRBV6-6 and TRBJ2-1, with D possibly TRBD1 on 5 matching bases. CDR1 and CDR2 from the germline V gene are MNHNY and SVGAGI (reference sequence). This CDR3 region has 17 residues. This CDR3 reads CASSPHQTVRSSNEQFF. Written as DNA, the CDR3 is TGTGCCAGCAGCCCTCACCAGACAGTGAGGTCCTCCAATGAGCAGTTCTTC.

This clonotype was counted a few times. This chain links TRBV11-2 with TRBJ2-5, with D perhaps matching TRBD2 (5 bases). The J call may be mistaken, given a closer DNA end match to TRBJ2-7. CDR3 length: 14 amino acids. CDR1 and CDR2 from the germline V gene are SGHAT and FQNNGV. CDR3 sequence reads: CASSSRTWTYEQYF. Written as DNA, the CDR3 is TGTGCCAGCAGCAGCCGAACTTGGACTTACGAGCAGTACTTC.

This clonotype was detected a few times. The V and J genes are TRBV12-3 or TRBV12-4 and TRBJ2-2, with TRBD1 identical over 7 bases. This CDR3 is 14 amino acids long. The junction had 3 bases not matched to a gene; V was cut back by 1 base and J by 7 bases. CDR3 protein: CASSLDRGHGELFF. For the CDR3, the DNA is TGTGCCAGCAGTTTAGACAGGGGCCACGGGGAGCTGTTTTTT.

This clonotype was seen just once. V gene TRBV28 combines with J gene TRBJ2-7; D gene ambiguous. Trimming left V 4 bases short and J 5 bases short, with 6 bases between. CDR3 size: 11 residues. The germline gives CDR1 MDHEN, CDR2 SYDVKM. The DNA for the CDR3 is TGTGCCAGCAGTTCCCCGAACGAGCAGTACTTC. It yields the protein CASSSPNEQYF.

V and J are TRBV6-1 and TRBJ2-7, with 8 bases matching TRBD1. Germline V gene lookup returns CDR1 MNHNS and CDR2 SASEGT. V gave up 3 bases and J gave up 3 bases; unmatched junction bases: 13. This CDR3 region has 17 residues. CDR3 in amino acids: CASSEPPRTGRGYEQYF. CDR3 nucleotides: TGTGCCAGCAGTGAGCCCCCCAGGACAGGGAGAGGCTACGAGCAGTACTTC.

In this sample, this clonotype turned up a few times. This chain links TRBV6-5 with TRBJ2-4; TRBD2 matches 12 bases. J was trimmed by 8 bases and V by 5 bases; bases with no gene match: 7. The length of the CDR3 is 15 residues. Germline V gene lookup returns CDR1 MNHEY and CDR2 SVGAGI. The chain's CDR3 is CASSPSPSGRDIQYF. As DNA, the CDR3 is TGTGCCAGCAGTCCCTCCCCTAGCGGGAGGGACATTCAGTACTTC.

The table lists this clonotype with a few counts. This chain joins TRBV28 and TRBJ1-6; D perhaps matches TRBD1 (6 bases). This CDR3 has 16 amino acids. Trimming took 6 bases from V and 0 from J, leaving 12 bases between them. Germline CDR1 is MDHEN and CDR2 is SYDVKM. CDR3 DNA sequence: TGTGCCAGCAGAACAGGGTGGGGCTCCTATAATTCACCCCTCCACTTT. As protein: CASRTGWGSYNSPLHF.

This clonotype turned up a few times. V and J are TRBV27 and TRBJ2-7; D is perhaps TRBD1 or TRBD2 (5 bases each). CDR1 is MNHEY and CDR2 is SMNVEV in the germline V gene (reference sequence). V lost 5 bases and J lost 3, with 29 bases in between. This CDR3 is 19 amino acids long. Here the CDR3 reads CASSAGTGYPSGFNYEQYF. For the CDR3, the DNA is TGTGCCAGCAGTGCCGGGACCGGCTACCCTTCTGGGTTTAACTACGAGCAGTACTTC.

This clonotype turned up a few times. This rearrangement joins TRBV5-6 to TRBJ2-5; D uncertain. The J call is doubtful: the DNA matches TRBJ2-1 better. Germline CDR1 and CDR2: SGHDT and YYEEEE. This CDR3 region has 15 residues. CDR3 bases: TGTGCCAGCAGCTTGGGGGTAGCCCCCTACAATGAGCAGTTCTTC. Protein: CASSLGVAPYNEQFF.

This chain links TRBV6-2 or TRBV6-3 with TRBJ2-7; D perhaps matches TRBD2 (6 bases). There are 15 residues in the CDR3. The V and J ends lost 1 base and 2 bases respectively, with 12 bases between them. Germline CDR1 reads MNHEY; CDR2 reads SVGEGT. The DNA for the CDR3 is TGTGCCAGCAGTTACTTTCGCGGGATGACCTACGAGCAGTACTTC. This sequence encodes CASSYFRGMTYEQYF.

The V gene is TRBV27, the J gene TRBJ2-7; TRBD2 matches at 9 bases. Trimming removed 8 bases from V and 4 bases from J; junction bases left unmatched: 12. CDR1 is MNHEY, CDR2 SMNVEV, per germline (reference sequence). This CDR3 region has 15 residues. In DNA form, the CDR3 reads TGTGCCAGCGGAGATCTTGGCGGGAGGGATTACGAGCAGTACTTC. Translating it yields CASGDLGGRDYEQYF.

The chain's CDR3 is CSANPPGFGEQYF. CDR3 coding DNA: TGCAGTGCCAACCCCCCAGGCTTCGGGGAGCAGTACTTC. V and J are TRBV20-1 and TRBJ2-7; D unclear. Germline CDR1 DFQATT, CDR2 SNEGSKA (reference sequence). The CDR3 runs 13 residues. With 6 bases removed from V and 7 bases from J, the gap between germline ends came to 19 bases.

The V gene is TRBV19, the J gene TRBJ1-2, with 7 bases identical to TRBD1. Germline CDR1 is LNHDA and CDR2 is SQIVND (reference sequence). Germline trimming cut 5 bases from V and 4 bases from J; bases unmatched to any gene: 10. CDR3 length: 15 amino acids. In DNA form, the CDR3 reads TGTGCCAGTAGTCCCTACAGGGGCATAAGCTATGGCTACACCTTC. This sequence encodes CASSPYRGISYGYTF.

This clonotype was counted a few times. The chain combines TRBV20-1 with TRBJ2-5; TRBD2 matches 10 bases. Germline-derived CDR1 and CDR2 are DFQATT and SNEGSKA (reference sequence). Trimming removed 2 bases from V and 3 bases from J; junction bases left unmatched: 6. This CDR3 contains 15 residues. The CDR3 nucleotides read TGCAGTGCTAGACCCTGGACTAGCGGAGAAGAGACCCAGTACTTC. Residues: CSARPWTSGEETQYF.

This clonotype has a count of ten or more. This rearrangement joins TRBV27 to TRBJ2-1, with D perhaps TRBD1 (7 bases). The CDR3 runs 17 residues. Germline-derived CDR1 and CDR2 are MNHEY and SMNVEV (reference sequence). Trimming pared 5 bases from V and 7 bases from J, leaving 24 bases between. The CDR3: CASSRPPDREVGNEQFF. CDR3 sequence (DNA): TGTGCCAGCAGTAGACCCCCCGACAGGGAGGTTGGGAATGAGCAGTTCTTC.

This clonotype has more than one count but fewer than ten. Here the CDR3 reads CASSFQGAGPGHTDTQYF. The CDR3 DNA reads as TGTGCCAGCAGCTTTCAGGGAGCCGGGCCGGGACACACAGATACGCAGTATTTT. V gene TRBV7-2 combines with J gene TRBJ2-3; TRBD1 might be the D (6 bases). The germline V gene encodes CDR1 SGHTA and CDR2 FQGNSA. The CDR3 runs 18 residues. V dropped 3 bases and J dropped 2 bases, with 21 bases sitting between them.

This clonotype came up a few times. This rearrangement joins TRBV18 to TRBJ1-1; D gene uncertain. The ends were cut back, 3 bases at V and 4 bases at J, with 15 bases in the middle. CDR3 size: 15 residues. Germline V gene data show CDR1 as KGHSH and CDR2 as LQKENI. CDR3 in DNA: TGTGCCAGCTCACCGTCGGAGGGTAGCGGCACTGAAGCTTTCTTT. It is translated as CASSPSEGSGTEAFF.

The V gene is TRBV14, the J gene TRBJ1-4; weak D call: TRBD1 (5 bases). Trimming took 1 base from V and 7 from J, leaving 16 bases between them. This CDR3 is built from 16 residues. CDR1 is SGHDN, CDR2 FVKESK, per germline. The CDR3 reads CASSQGNRPGTEKLFF. Written as DNA, the CDR3 is TGTGCCAGCAGCCAAGGGAACAGGCCCGGAACTGAAAAACTGTTTTTT.

This chain connects TRBV10-3 to TRBJ1-2; possible D gene TRBD1, 5 bases. Germline CDR1 is ENHRY and CDR2 is SYGVKD. The V end lost 6 bases, the J end lost 3 bases, and 17 bases lay between the germline ends. This CDR3 comprises 15 residues. The CDR3: CAISAPGATDYGYTF. As DNA, the CDR3 is TGTGCCATCAGCGCCCCTGGGGCAACAGACTATGGCTACACCTTC.

The rearrangement links TRBV19 to TRBJ1-4, with TRBD1 identical over 9 bases. The V gene end was trimmed by 4 bases and the J gene end by 5 bases; junction bases not matched to a gene: 2. Germline CDR1 and CDR2: LNHDA and SQIVND (reference sequence). This CDR3 is 14 amino acids long. The CDR3 here is CASSRGTGNEKLFF. CDR3 nucleotides: TGTGCCAGTAGTAGAGGGACAGGGAATGAAAAACTGTTTTTT.

J is TRBJ1-4 and V is TRBV5-1, with D hard to call. The length of the CDR3 is 14 residues. V lost 2 bases to trimming and J lost 5 bases, with 10 bases between them. Germline CDR1 reads SGHRS; CDR2 reads YFSETQ. The CDR3 here is CASSFSSGNEKLFF. DNA of the CDR3: TGCGCCAGCAGCTTCTCCAGCGGCAATGAAAAACTGTTTTTT. Variable domain in full (rest from reference TRBV5-1 and TRBJ1-4): KAGVTQTPRYLIKTRGQQVTLSCSPISGHRSVSWYQQTPGQGLQFLFEYFSETQRNKGNFPGRFSGRQFSNSRSEMNVSTLELGDSALYLCASSFSSGNEKLFFGSGTQLSVL.

The V and J genes are TRBV20-1 and TRBJ2-1, with TRBD2 identical over 7 bases. The CDR3 spans 13 residues. CDR1 and CDR2 (germline): DFQATT, SNEGSKA (reference sequence). With V trimmed by 5 bases and J by 9 bases, 10 bases remained unmatched. CDR3 sequence reads: CSAPGSGIIEQFF. In DNA, the CDR3 is TGCAGTGCTCCCGGGAGCGGGATCATTGAGCAGTTCTTC.

V and J are TRBV7-9 and TRBJ1-6, with 11 bases aligning to TRBD1. The CDR3 spans 17 residues. CDR1 is SEHNR, CDR2 FQNEAQ, per germline (reference sequence). With V trimmed by 5 bases and J by 5 bases, 8 bases remained unmatched. CDR3 residues: CASSTSGTGGNNSPLHF. In DNA form, the CDR3 reads TGTGCCAGCAGCACAAGCGGGACAGGGGGGAATAATTCACCCCTCCACTTT.

This clonotype was detected many times. J is TRBJ2-2 and V is TRBV29-1, with D perhaps TRBD1 or TRBD2 (5 bases each). Germline CDR1 reads SQVTM; CDR2 reads ANQGSEA. CDR3 length: 11 amino acids. DNA for the CDR3: TGCGCTGGGGGGAACACCGGGGAGCTGTTTTTT. This translates into CAGGNTGELFF.

This clonotype was seen once. The chain couples TRBV6-6 to TRBJ1-2; 9 nucleotides agree with TRBD1. The J segment lost 8 bases and the V segment lost 8 bases, leaving 12 bases of the junction unmatched. This CDR3 is 14 amino acids long. Germline assignment: CDR1 MNHNY and CDR2 SVGAGI (reference sequence). CDR3 region: CASFPGQGFDGYTF. The CDR3 DNA reads TGTGCCAGCTTCCCGGGACAGGGTTTCGACGGCTACACCTTC.

This clonotype was seen a few times. J is TRBJ1-3 and V is TRBV6-2 or TRBV6-3; D remains ambiguous. Germline values: CDR1 MNHEY, CDR2 SVGEGT. The CDR3 extends over 16 amino acids. Deletions cut 5 bases from V and 5 bases from J, with 19 bases between. The CDR3 DNA is TGTGCCAGCAGTGCCGACGGGATACCTTCTAGAAACACCATATATTTT. Translation gives CASSADGIPSRNTIYF.

This clonotype was counted a few times. The V call is TRBV4-3, the J call TRBJ2-5; D possibly corresponds to TRBD1 (6 bases). V was cut by 0 bases and J by 2 bases, with 10 bases left in between. The CDR3 contains 15 residues. Germline CDR1 LGHNA, CDR2 YSLEER. This chain's CDR3 is CASSQDLGGQETQYF. The CDR3 nucleotides are TGCGCCAGCAGCCAAGACCTAGGGGGACAAGAGACCCAGTACTTC.

This chain joins TRBV12-3 or TRBV12-4 and TRBJ2-7; 11 positions match TRBD1. The CDR3 extends over 15 amino acids. V was clipped by 1 base and J by 7 bases; unmatched bases: 6. DNA for the CDR3: TGTGCCAGCAGTTTAGAAGGGACAGGGGGTTGGGAGCAGTACTTC. Protein: CASSLEGTGGWEQYF.

The V call is TRBV29-1, the J call TRBJ2-1; D may correspond to TRBD1 or TRBD2 (5 bases each). This CDR3 contains 15 residues. The germline V gene has CDR1 SQVTM and CDR2 ANQGSEA. Deletions cut 5 bases from V and 5 bases from J, with 19 bases between. In DNA, the CDR3 is TGCAGCGTTTATATCAGGGACCGCCTAAACAATGAGCAGTTCTTC. This sequence encodes CSVYIRDRLNNEQFF.